The 24 T cell receptor beta chains listed next were all sequenced from one sample in a study of blood T cell repertoires in COVID-19. Profiling relied on immunoSEQ multiplex PCR, and the TCRdb table lists in-frame clones only, not all of them. The sample has about 53,000 clones, around nine tenths seen once. The sequenced sample was peripheral blood. All receptors come from a man in his forties or fifties with acute or convalescent COVID-19.

Worth noting for this clone: The same CDR3 is also encoded by other DNA sequences in this sample. The chain combines TRBV20-1 with TRBJ2-7, with 8 bases matching TRBD2. Germline assignment: CDR1 DFQATT and CDR2 SNEGSKA (reference sequence). The ends lost 4 bases at V and 5 bases at J; junction bases unmatched: 1. The CDR3 covers 11 residues. CDR3 nucleotide sequence: TGCAGTGCTACTAGCGGGCACGAGCAGTACTTC. This encodes CSATSGHEQYF.

The CDR3 here is CASGRPGKVADTQYF. In nucleotides, the CDR3 is TGTGCCAGCGGACGGCCGGGAAAGGTGGCAGATACGCAGTATTTT. The chain has TRBV21-1 and TRBJ2-3; the D call TRBD2 from the table was never checked on the DNA. TRBV21-1 is described as a pseudogene. CDR3 size: 15 residues.

The chain has TRBV11-2 and TRBJ2-1; no clear D. The ends were cut back, 1 base at V and 10 bases at J, with 8 bases in the middle. Per germline, CDR1 SGHAT and CDR2 FQNNGV. The CDR3 is 12 residues long. In nucleotides, the CDR3 is TGTGCCAGCAGCTTAGGGTCGGTGGAGCAGTTCTTC. Translating it yields CASSLGSVEQFF.

This chain uses TRBV19 with TRBJ1-1; perhaps TRBD1 as D (5 bases). The germline V gene has CDR1 LNHDA and CDR2 SQIVND (reference sequence). Trimming left V 1 base short and J 4 bases short, with 7 bases between. The CDR3 is made up of 13 amino acids. The chain's CDR3 is CASSIAGGTEAFF. CDR3 DNA sequence: TGTGCCAGTAGTATAGCGGGGGGCACTGAAGCTTTCTTT.

The gene calls are TRBV30 and TRBJ1-6; D gene ambiguous. Germline V gives CDR1 GTSNPN, CDR2 SVGIG (reference sequence). The CDR3 spans 15 residues. V shed 2 bases and J shed 7 bases, with 15 bases lying between them. The CDR3 here is CAWSFSGSMNSPLHF. The CDR3 nucleotides are TGTGCCTGGAGTTTTTCGGGATCCATGAATTCACCCCTCCACTTT.

Written as DNA, the CDR3 is TGTGCCAGCAGCCAAGACGTCCTCGCGAATTCACCCCTCCACTTT. It is translated as CASSQDVLANSPLHF. V and J are TRBV4-2 and TRBJ1-6; D remains unclear. The CDR3 extends over 15 amino acids. The germline V gene has CDR1 LGHNA and CDR2 YNFKEQ. The V end lost 0 bases, the J end lost 7 bases, and 10 bases lay between the germline ends.

This clone was seen only once. J is TRBJ2-5 and V is TRBV3-1 (or the pseudogene TRBV3-2); D remains ambiguous. In germline, CDR1 is LGHDT, CDR2 YNNKEL (reference sequence). CDR3 length: 14 amino acids. V lost 2 bases and J lost 2, with 9 bases in between. CDR3 sequence reads: CASSQRATQETQYF. CDR3 bases: TGTGCCAGCAGCCAAAGAGCCACGCAAGAGACCCAGTACTTC.

V and J are TRBV5-6 and TRBJ2-3; 9 nucleotides align to TRBD2. The CDR3 has 16 residues. Germline V CDR1 and CDR2: SGHDT, YYEEEE. V dropped 0 bases and J dropped 2; count of bases not matched to a gene: 4. The CDR3 is CASSLALAGLTDTQYF. DNA of the CDR3: TGTGCCAGCAGCTTGGCTCTAGCGGGGCTCACAGATACGCAGTATTTT.

The CDR3 sequence: CASSLVPSGEKLFF. The CDR3 DNA sequence: TGCGCCAGCAGCTTGGTCCCAAGCGGTGAAAAACTGTTTTTT. V gene TRBV5-1 combines with J gene TRBJ1-4; D is unresolved. The CDR3 is 14 residues long. Germline V gene sequence: CDR1 SGHRS, CDR2 YFSETQ. The ends were cut back, 0 bases at V and 7 bases at J, with 10 bases in the middle.

The chain has TRBV5-1 and TRBJ1-1; no clear D gene. This CDR3 contains 14 residues. V lost 4 bases, J lost 0 bases, and 10 bases lay in between. Germline V gene data show CDR1 as SGHRS and CDR2 as YFSETQ. Here the CDR3 DNA reads TGCGCCAGCAGCAAGGCGGAAATGAACACTGAAGCTTTCTTT. It encodes CASSKAEMNTEAFF.

The chain is built from TRBV18 and TRBJ2-5; TRBD2 might be the D (6 bases). The germline V and J ends were trimmed by 3 bases and 1 base, with 6 bases remaining between them. The CDR3 sequence is 13 residues long. The germline gives CDR1 KGHSH, CDR2 LQKENI. The DNA of the CDR3 is TGTGCCAGCTCACCGGGACTCCAAGAGACCCAGTACTTC. This codes for CASSPGLQETQYF.

Judged by abundance, this clone is medium-sized. The DNA of the CDR3 is TGTGCCAGCAGCCAAGAAAAGGGGGCGGATGGCTACACCTTC. This sequence encodes CASSQEKGADGYTF. This rearrangement joins TRBV4-2 to TRBJ1-2; 7 nucleotides agree with TRBD1. The trim removed 0 bases at V and 6 bases at J, leaving 4 bases unmatched. The CDR3 has 14 residues. Germline CDR1 reads LGHNA; CDR2 reads YNFKEQ.

In its sample, this clone was seen a few times. The CDR3 coding sequence is TGTGCCATCAGTGAGTCTTCAGGGCTGAACACTGAAGCTTTCTTT. This encodes CAISESSGLNTEAFF. The J gene is TRBJ1-1, the V gene TRBV10-3, with D tentatively TRBD1 (5 bases). Germline V lookup: CDR1 ENHRY, CDR2 SYGVKD. The CDR3 spans 15 residues. V gave up 0 bases and J gave up 0 bases, with 8 bases separating them.

The chain links TRBV12-5 to TRBJ2-5, with TRBD1 matching over 7 bases. Unmatched junction bases numbered 17, after V lost 2 bases and J lost 5 bases. The germline gives CDR1 LGHNT, CDR2 FRNRAP. This CDR3 comprises 18 residues. As DNA, the CDR3 is TGTGCTAGTGGTTTGTCCCGATACAGGGGACGTAATTGGGAGACCCAGTACTTC. Its protein product is CASGLSRYRGRNWETQYF.

The rearrangement joins TRBV11-3 to TRBJ2-2; D gene ambiguous. In germline, CDR1 is SGHNT, CDR2 YENEEA. Between the trimmed V and J ends, which lost 5 bases and 4 bases, there was a span of 11 bases. This CDR3 region has 14 residues. In nucleotides, the CDR3 is TGTGCCAGCAGCCAAATTAGTGGCACCGGGGAGCTGTTTTTT. It translates to CASSQISGTGELFF.

This chain connects TRBV24-1 to TRBJ1-2; 11 bases are shared with TRBD1. With V trimmed by 3 bases and J by 7 bases, 6 bases remained unmatched. Germline-derived CDR1 and CDR2 are KGHDR and SFDVKD. CDR3 length: 15 amino acids. This CDR3 reads CATSDTRTGGSGYTF. The DNA for the CDR3 is TGTGCCACCAGTGATACCAGGACAGGGGGCTCTGGCTACACCTTC.

The chain couples TRBV28 to TRBJ2-7; 8 nucleotides match TRBD2. CDR3 size: 17 residues. The V and J ends lost 5 bases and 1 base, in that order; junction bases with no gene match: 13. Germline loops: CDR1 MDHEN, CDR2 SYDVKM. The CDR3 coding sequence is TGTGCCAGCAGTCTAGGGACTAGGCTAGCGGTATCCTACGAGCAGTACTTC. It translates to CASSLGTRLAVSYEQYF.

The V and J genes are TRBV3-1 (or the pseudogene TRBV3-2) and TRBJ2-7; 7 bases are a match to TRBD1. With V trimmed by 0 bases and J by 1 base, 3 bases remained unmatched. CDR1 is LGHDT, CDR2 YNNKEL, per germline (reference sequence). This CDR3 is 15 amino acids long. The CDR3 spells CASSQEQGLSYEQYF. The CDR3 coding sequence is TGTGCCAGCAGCCAAGAACAGGGGCTATCCTACGAGCAGTACTTC.

The chain employs TRBV5-6 and TRBJ2-7, with 9 bases fitting TRBD2. The V gene's germline CDR1 is SGHDT and CDR2 YYEEEE. The junction had 4 bases not matched to a gene; V was cut back by 2 bases and J by 4 bases. The CDR3 length is 14 residues. DNA for the CDR3: TGTGCCAGCAGCTTAGCGGGGGGCGCTTACGAGCAGTACTTC. As protein: CASSLAGGAYEQYF.

This rearrangement joins TRBV11-3 to TRBJ2-4; D perhaps matches TRBD2 (5 bases). The germline V gene encodes CDR1 SGHNT and CDR2 YENEEA. V gave up 1 base and J gave up 1 base, with 5 bases separating them. There are 14 residues in the CDR3. The CDR3 DNA reads as TGTGCCAGCAGCTTAGGAGGGGCCAAAAACATTCAGTACTTC. Encoded protein: CASSLGGAKNIQYF.

The DNA of the CDR3 is TGTGCCAGCAGCCAATCCCGAGTGCTAGCCAAAAACATTCAGTACTTC. As protein: CASSQSRVLAKNIQYF. The chain combines TRBV4-2 with TRBJ2-4; D ambiguous. Germline CDR1 and CDR2: LGHNA and YNFKEQ. V was cut by 2 bases and J by 0 bases, with 11 bases left in between. This CDR3 is 16 amino acids long.

The V gene is TRBV12-3 or TRBV12-4, the J gene TRBJ2-7; D may be TRBD1 (5 bases). CDR3 length equals 13 residues. V shed 7 bases and J shed 3 bases, with 13 bases lying between them. The CDR3 DNA sequence: TGTGCCAGCACCGACAGCAATGTCTACGAGCAGTACTTC. Its translation is CASTDSNVYEQYF.

This clone was counted only a few times. V and J are TRBV27 and TRBJ1-5, with 9 bases identical to TRBD1. Germline V gene lookup returns CDR1 MNHEY and CDR2 SMNVEV (reference sequence). The ends lost 5 bases at V and 6 bases at J; junction bases unmatched: 23. The CDR3 is 20 amino acids. The CDR3 is CASSPRVTTGGRLSLQPQHF. The CDR3 DNA follows: TGTGCCAGCAGTCCTCGAGTAACGACAGGGGGTCGTCTTTCCCTTCAGCCCCAGCATTTT.

The V gene is TRBV5-4, the J gene TRBJ2-1, with 8 bases identical to TRBD2. The CDR3 totals 16 residues. Germline V gene sequence: CDR1 SGHNT, CDR2 YYREEE (reference sequence). The V segment lost 1 base and the J segment 4 bases; nucleotides outside the gene matches: 7. CDR3 in amino acids: CASSLTRLARYNEQFF. The CDR3 DNA sequence: TGTGCCAGCAGCTTGACCCGACTAGCGCGGTACAATGAGCAGTTCTTC. Full variable domain (rest looked up from reference TRBV5-4 and TRBJ2-1): ETGVTQSPTHLIKTRGQQVTLRCSSQSGHNTVSWYQQALGQGPQFIFQYYREEENGRGNFPPRFSGLQFPNYSSELNVNALELDDSALYLCASSLTRLARYNEQFFGPGTRLTVL.